Below, 23 T cell receptor beta chains from the same sample are listed, as sequenced in a study of cytomegalovirus exposure and HLA in healthy donors. Amplification used 60 Vbeta primers and 13 Jbeta primers. TCRdb's copy holds only in-frame clones and misses some; the assay was immunoSEQ multiplex PCR. The sample yields under 75,000 clones, more than 80% seen once. Sequencing was performed on PBMCs. These receptors came from a woman aged 25 to 39 in good health and CMV-seronegative.

The chain links TRBV7-2 to TRBJ2-7; the match to TRBD2 covers 9 bases. Germline values: CDR1 SGHTA, CDR2 FQGNSA. This CDR3 region has 16 residues. V was pared by 3 bases and J by 0 bases, with 6 bases of the junction left unmatched. Here the CDR3 reads CASSFEVAGVSYEQYF. CDR3 in DNA: TGTGCCAGCAGCTTTGAGGTAGCGGGAGTCTCCTACGAGCAGTACTTC.

The chain recombines TRBV19 with TRBJ2-7, with TRBD2 as a possible D gene (5 bases). V lost 4 bases to trimming and J lost 3 bases, with 16 bases between them. This CDR3 is 15 amino acids long. Germline V lookup: CDR1 LNHDA, CDR2 SQIVND (reference sequence). The CDR3 region has the DNA TGTGCCAGTAGTACGGACTCTCGAAGGATCTACGAGCAGTACTTC. Translation gives CASSTDSRRIYEQYF. Full variable domain (missing parts from reference TRBV19 and TRBJ2-7): DGGITQSPKYLFRKEGQNVTLSCEQNLNHDAMYWYRQDPGQGLRLIYYSQIVNDFQKGDIAEGYSVSREKKESFPLTVTSAQKNPTAFYLCASSTDSRRIYEQYFGPGTRLTVT.

The chain combines TRBV6-1 with TRBJ1-5; 12 bases map to TRBD1. Germline V gives CDR1 MNHNS, CDR2 SASEGT. The CDR3 is 19 amino acids. V was clipped by 2 bases and J by 0 bases; unmatched bases: 8. CDR3 DNA: TGTGCCAGCAGTGAACTTGGGACAGGGGGCTTACTTAGCAATCAGCCCCAGCATTTT. Its translation: CASSELGTGGLLSNQPQHF.

The CDR3 DNA is TGTGCCATCAGTGGGAGTTTTGAAGCTTTCTTT. Its translation: CAISGSFEAFF. This chain connects TRBV10-3 to TRBJ1-1; D is unclear. Between the trimmed V and J ends, which lost 4 bases and 7 bases, there was a span of 7 bases. The CDR3 length is 11 residues. From germline, CDR1 is ENHRY and CDR2 SYGVKD.

The V call is TRBV7-2, the J call TRBJ1-2; D ambiguous. V was cut by 1 base and J by 8 bases, with 11 bases left in between. Germline V gene data show CDR1 as SGHTA and CDR2 as FQGNSA. This CDR3 is built from 13 residues. CDR3 DNA sequence: TGTGCCAGCAGCTTAGAAGCGGCGGGGGGCTACACCTTC. Amino acid sequence: CASSLEAAGGYTF.

V is TRBV6-1 and J is TRBJ2-3; no firm D call. This CDR3 region has 15 residues. Germline loops: CDR1 MNHNS, CDR2 SASEGT. Trimming took 6 bases from V and 0 from J, leaving 13 bases between them. CDR3 sequence: CASRVEVASTDTQYF. CDR3 DNA sequence: TGTGCCAGCAGGGTCGAGGTGGCCAGCACAGATACGCAGTATTTT.

As to this clone: This CDR3 fails to terminate in the conserved phenylalanine or tryptophan, so it likely reflects a read error. The gene calls are TRBV20-1 and TRBJ2-7; D gene ambiguous. The ends were cut back, 1 base at V and 7 bases at J, with 8 bases in the middle. Germline lookup yields CDR1 DFQATT and CDR2 SNEGSKA (reference sequence). The CDR3 covers 11 residues. CDR3 sequence: CSARGGGEQYL. DNA for the CDR3: TGCAGTGCTAGAGGGGGTGGGGAGCAGTACCTC.

CDR3 bases: TGTGCCAGCAGCTTAGGCGGGAGGGCCTACAATGAGCAGTTCTTC. As protein: CASSLGGRAYNEQFF. The rearrangement links TRBV7-3 to TRBJ2-1; 9 bases agree with TRBD2. The germline V gene encodes CDR1 SGHTA and CDR2 FQGTGA. V shed 2 bases and J 2 bases; nucleotides not matched to a gene: 1. The CDR3 runs to 15 residues.

This clone was seen only once. The rearrangement links TRBV2 to TRBJ2-3; 8 bases match TRBD2. Germline V gene data show CDR1 as SNHLY and CDR2 as FYNNEI. V shed 6 bases, J shed 6 bases, and the junction held 5 bases outside the gene matches. The CDR3 runs 13 residues. CDR3 sequence reads: CASRLAGEDTQYF. DNA of the CDR3: TGTGCCAGCAGGCTAGCGGGTGAGGATACGCAGTATTTT.

The chain carries TRBV28 and TRBJ2-3; 10 positions match TRBD2. V trimming: 10 bases; J trimming: 4 bases; junction bases outside the gene matches: 20. Looked up from germline, CDR1 is MDHEN and CDR2 is SYDVKM. This CDR3 contains 18 residues. CDR3 sequence: CATTTPSHLAGASDTQYF. Here the CDR3 DNA reads TGTGCCACCACGACGCCCTCTCATCTAGCGGGAGCCTCAGATACGCAGTATTTT.

This chain uses TRBV9 with TRBJ2-7, with TRBD2 as a possible D gene (5 bases). Germline CDR1 and CDR2: SGDLS and YYNGEE. The CDR3 runs 15 residues. V was trimmed by 4 bases and J by 7 bases, leaving 21 bases between them. CDR3 loop: CASSPLSGVSGEQYF. CDR3 sequence (DNA): TGTGCCAGCAGCCCCCTTTCCGGGGTTAGTGGAGAGCAGTACTTC.

The genes are TRBV5-3 and TRBJ2-3; 8 bases match TRBD1. TRBV5-3 is labeled an ORF, and its function is uncertain. This CDR3 region has 16 residues. The trim removed 4 bases at V and 4 bases at J, leaving 11 bases unmatched. The CDR3 DNA sequence: TGTGCCAGAAGCATACGGACAGGGACTGTCGCAGATACGCAGTATTTT. Translating it yields CARSIRTGTVADTQYF.

V and J are TRBV6-6 and TRBJ2-5; 10 bases agree with TRBD1. This CDR3 spans 14 amino acids. The ends lost 6 bases at V and 5 bases at J; junction bases unmatched: 6. Germline V gene data show CDR1 as MNHNY and CDR2 as SVGAGI (reference sequence). This chain's CDR3 is CASRKDRGGETQYF. The CDR3 bases are TGTGCCAGCAGGAAGGACAGGGGGGGGGAGACCCAGTACTTC.

This rearrangement joins TRBV11-2 to TRBJ2-5, with D unresolved. CDR3 length: 12 amino acids. V shed 2 bases and J shed 5 bases, with 6 bases lying between them. The V gene's germline CDR1 is SGHAT and CDR2 FQNNGV. The CDR3 spells CASSLNQETQYF. As DNA, the CDR3 is TGTGCCAGCAGCTTAAATCAGGAGACCCAGTACTTC.

In DNA, the CDR3 is TGTGCCTGGAGTCCAGGGATCCACCGTAACTATGGCTACACCTTC. It is translated as CAWSPGIHRNYGYTF. This chain links TRBV30 with TRBJ1-2; D possibly corresponds to TRBD1 (5 bases). Per germline, CDR1 GTSNPN and CDR2 SVGIG (reference sequence). V was trimmed by 2 bases and J by 1 base, leaving 14 bases between them. CDR3 length equals 15 residues.

The rearrangement uses TRBV7-9 and TRBJ1-5, with a weak D call TRBD1 (6 bases). Germline-derived CDR1 and CDR2 are SEHNR and FQNEAQ (reference sequence). V lost 8 bases and J lost 4, with 18 bases in between. The CDR3 has 15 residues. In DNA form, the CDR3 reads TGTGCCAGCGGGTTTAGGGAGGGGGTAAATCAGCCCCAGCATTTT. This translates into CASGFREGVNQPQHF. Full variable domain (remainder filled in from reference TRBV7-9 and TRBJ1-5): DTGVSQNPRHKITKRGQNVTFRCDPISEHNRLYWYRQTLGQGPEFLTYFQNEAQLEKSRLLSDRFSAERPKGSFSTLEIQRTEQGDSAMYLCASGFREGVNQPQHFGDGTRLSIL.

The V call is TRBV6-6, the J call TRBJ1-5; 7 nucleotides match TRBD1. Germline CDR1 and CDR2: MNHNY and SVGAGI (reference sequence). CDR3 length equals 14 residues. After removal of 6 bases from V and 1 base from J, the junction contained 3 bases not matched to a gene. CDR3 DNA sequence: TGTGCCAGCAGACCGGGACAGAGCAATCAGCCCCAGCATTTT. It codes for CASRPGQSNQPQHF.

The DNA for the CDR3 is TGTGCCAGCAGCTTAGCTAGGGGGGGGCCGTACACTGAAGCTTTCTTT. Protein: CASSLARGGPYTEAFF. The genes are TRBV11-2 and TRBJ1-1, with D maybe TRBD1 (6 bases). Trimming stripped 1 base from V and 3 bases from J, with 15 bases between. This CDR3 spans 16 amino acids. From germline, CDR1 is SGHAT and CDR2 FQNNGV.

The chain combines TRBV9 with TRBJ2-5; TRBD2 might be the D (6 bases). The CDR3 has 16 residues. Trimming took off 0 bases at V and 5 bases at J, with 17 bases between the two ends. Germline CDR1 and CDR2: SGDLS and YYNGEE. In DNA, the CDR3 is TGTGCCAGCAGCGTAGGAAGGTCGGGGGTGGGTGAGACCCAGTACTTC. Protein: CASSVGRSGVGETQYF.

The chain has TRBV27 and TRBJ2-3; 9 positions agree with TRBD2. The length of the CDR3 is 16 residues. V was pared by 8 bases and J by 0 bases, with 9 bases of the junction left unmatched. Per the germline V gene, CDR1 is MNHEY and CDR2 is SMNVEV (reference sequence). CDR3 sequence (DNA): TGTGCCAGCCACCGTCTAAGCGGGAGGAGCACAGATACGCAGTATTTT. Encoded protein: CASHRLSGRSTDTQYF.

The chain joins TRBV7-2 to TRBJ1-5; 8 nucleotides match TRBD1. This CDR3 contains 15 residues. The V gene end was trimmed by 5 bases and the J gene end by 6 bases; junction bases not matched to a gene: 9. In germline, CDR1 is SGHTA, CDR2 FQGNSA. CDR3 coding DNA: TGTGCCAGCAGCATCACCGGACAGGGAGGTCAGCCCCAGCATTTT. Translated: CASSITGQGGQPQHF.

This chain connects TRBV6-1 to TRBJ2-1; 7 positions agree with TRBD2. The length of the CDR3 is 15 residues. CDR1 is MNHNS, CDR2 SASEGT, per germline. J gave up 2 bases and V 1 base, and 2 bases lay outside the gene matches. The DNA for the CDR3 is TGTGCCAGCAGTGAAGTAACTAGCGCCTACAATGAGCAGTTCTTC. The encoded protein is CASSEVTSAYNEQFF.

The rearrangement links TRBV10-1 to TRBJ2-1, with D tentatively TRBD2 (6 bases). V was clipped by 3 bases and J by 2 bases, with 14 bases between them. Germline loops: CDR1 WNHNN, CDR2 SYGVQD (reference sequence). The CDR3 sequence is 16 residues long. CDR3 sequence reads: CASSDGGKGPYNEQFF. In nucleotides, the CDR3 is TGCGCCAGCAGTGACGGGGGAAAAGGACCCTACAATGAGCAGTTCTTC.